The 32 T cell receptor beta chains listed next were all sequenced from one sample in a study of shared clonotypes between healthy human individuals. Profiling relied on immunoSEQ multiplex PCR, and the TCRdb table lists in-frame clones only, not all of them. The sample records 1.5 million to 2.5 million clones, approximately 95% being singletons. The naive CD8 fraction comprised CD45RO-negative cells positively selected for CCR7 and excluded terminally differentiated effector memory CD45RA+ cells. The source material was naive CD8+ T cells sorted from blood. These receptors came from a young man in good health.

The sample holds a few counts of this clone. Distinct nucleotide sequences in the sample also encode this CDR3. The chain has TRBV9 and TRBJ2-2; D unclear. The germline CDR1 and CDR2 sequences are SGDLS and YYNGEE. Trimming pared 0 bases from V and 7 bases from J, leaving 4 bases between. The CDR3 is made up of 12 amino acids. The CDR3 coding sequence is TGTGCCAGCAGCGTAGGTGGCGGGGAGCTGTTTTTT. Encoded protein: CASSVGGGELFF.

The chain joins TRBV7-9 to TRBJ2-7; D is undetermined. From germline, CDR1 is SEHNR and CDR2 FQNEAQ (reference sequence). V lost 1 base and J 5 bases, leaving 9 bases between the germline ends. The CDR3 totals 13 residues. CDR3 loop: CASSLEARDEQYF. The CDR3 DNA follows: TGTGCCAGCAGCTTAGAGGCGCGCGACGAGCAGTACTTC.

This chain connects TRBV27 to TRBJ2-1, with D perhaps matching TRBD2 (6 bases). This CDR3 is 21 amino acids long. Germline-derived CDR1 and CDR2 are MNHEY and SMNVEV (reference sequence). The germline V and J ends were trimmed by 3 bases and 3 bases, with 30 bases remaining between them. The CDR3 bases are TGTGCCAGCAGTTTTCGCGGGGCTACCTCGCCCGATAGGCTTTTCTACAATGAGCAGTTCTTC. As protein: CASSFRGATSPDRLFYNEQFF.

CDR3 coding DNA: TGTGCCAGCAGCTTAGACCAGGGATCCTACAATGAGCAGTTCTTC. This codes for CASSLDQGSYNEQFF. This chain joins TRBV11-2 and TRBJ2-1, with a tentative D call TRBD1 (5 bases). V shed 0 bases and J shed 1 base, with 7 bases lying between them. The germline CDR1 and CDR2 sequences are SGHAT and FQNNGV. The CDR3 totals 15 residues.

The chain links TRBV6-5 to TRBJ2-7; no firm D call. Germline V gene data show CDR1 as MNHEY and CDR2 as SVGAGI. This CDR3 is built from 15 residues. V gave up 5 bases and J gave up 0 bases, with 14 bases separating them. The CDR3 sequence: CASSSNSRSSYEQYF. In DNA form, the CDR3 reads TGTGCCAGCAGTAGTAACAGTAGAAGCTCCTACGAGCAGTACTTC.

For the CDR3, the DNA is TGTGCCAGCAGCCCGGACCGGGATGGCTACACCTTC. It specifies CASSPDRDGYTF. The chain has TRBV5-6 and TRBJ1-2; D ambiguous. The V gene lost 4 bases and the J gene lost 6 bases, with 10 bases spanning the gap. Germline V gene sequence: CDR1 SGHDT, CDR2 YYEEEE. The CDR3 runs to 12 residues.

On this clone itself: The same CDR3 can be traced to other DNA sequences in this sample. The rearrangement links TRBV13 to TRBJ1-1, with D unclear. The germline CDR1 and CDR2 sequences are PRHDT and FYEKMQ (reference sequence). The CDR3 length is 14 residues. Trimming removed 0 bases from V and 1 base from J, with 6 bases in between. The CDR3 DNA is TGTGCCAGCAGCTTAGGCCGGGGGAACACTGAAGCTTTCTTT. Amino acid sequence: CASSLGRGNTEAFF.

This chain joins TRBV13 and TRBJ2-1, with 7 bases lining up with TRBD2. The germline gives CDR1 PRHDT, CDR2 FYEKMQ (reference sequence). With V trimmed by 0 bases and J by 0 bases, 5 bases remained unmatched. This CDR3 comprises 17 residues. CDR3 region: CASSLGYGRISYNEQFF. Here the CDR3 DNA reads TGTGCCAGCAGCTTAGGGTACGGGAGGATCTCCTACAATGAGCAGTTCTTC.

V usage is TRBV9 and J usage is TRBJ2-2; D tentatively fits TRBD1 or TRBD2 (6 bases each). V was pared by 3 bases and J by 4 bases, with 10 bases between. The CDR3 is made up of 14 amino acids. Germline loops: CDR1 SGDLS, CDR2 YYNGEE. CDR3 DNA sequence: TGTGCCAGCAGCGGAAAGGGGGGCACCGGGGAGCTGTTTTTT. This encodes CASSGKGGTGELFF.

This clone has only one observation. V and J are TRBV11-2 and TRBJ2-1; 12 nucleotides match TRBD2. The CDR3 is made up of 20 amino acids. V lost 0 bases, J lost 8 bases, and 17 bases stayed unmatched. Germline CDR1 reads SGHAT; CDR2 reads FQNNGV. CDR3 in DNA: TGTGCCAGCAGCTTAGATCATTTAGCGACTAGCGGGAGTAATGGCGATGAGCAGTTCTTC. Its translation is CASSLDHLATSGSNGDEQFF.

The CDR3: CASTENTGELFF. The CDR3, as DNA: TGCGCCAGCACGGAGAACACCGGGGAGCTGTTTTTT. This sequence joins TRBV10-2 and TRBJ2-2; D unresolved. Trimming removed 7 bases at V and 1 base at J, with 4 bases between. The germline V gene encodes CDR1 WSHSY and CDR2 SAAADI. This CDR3 is built from 12 residues.

The chain couples TRBV25-1 to TRBJ1-1, with a tentative D call TRBD1 (5 bases). The ends were cut back, 3 bases at V and 6 bases at J, with 11 bases in the middle. The CDR3 extends over 13 amino acids. Germline V CDR1 and CDR2: MGHDK, SYGVNS. The CDR3 loop reads CASSDAGWPEAFF. The CDR3 DNA sequence: TGTGCCAGCAGTGACGCAGGGTGGCCTGAAGCTTTCTTT.

The V and J genes are TRBV10-2 and TRBJ1-2; D is unresolved. This CDR3 region has 14 residues. V was cut by 4 bases and J by 4 bases, with 13 bases left in between. Germline V gene lookup returns CDR1 WSHSY and CDR2 SAAADI. CDR3 in amino acids: CASSVSREAYGYTF. The CDR3 DNA reads as TGCGCCAGCAGTGTGAGTCGGGAGGCCTATGGCTACACCTTC.

This clone came up once. The chain employs TRBV30 and TRBJ2-5, with 9 bases matching TRBD2. The CDR3 is 13 amino acids. Losses at the gene ends were 0 bases for V and 9 bases for J; bases not matched to a gene: 5. From germline, CDR1 is GTSNPN and CDR2 SVGIG (reference sequence). The CDR3, as DNA: TGTGCCTGGAGTGTGTCTAGCGGGATGGCCCAGTACTTC. Its translation is CAWSVSSGMAQYF.

The chain combines TRBV27 with TRBJ2-7; D is perhaps TRBD1 (5 bases). The V end lost 5 bases, the J end lost 7 bases, and 18 bases lay between the germline ends. The CDR3 has 14 residues. Germline V gene lookup returns CDR1 MNHEY and CDR2 SMNVEV (reference sequence). Here the CDR3 DNA reads TGTGCCAGCAGTCTCTATCAGGGTTCGAAGGAGCAGTACTTC. This gives the protein CASSLYQGSKEQYF.

V usage is TRBV7-8 and J usage is TRBJ2-7; 9 bases agree with TRBD2. The CDR3 has 15 residues. V lost 2 bases and J lost 3; bases outside the gene matches: 5. Germline CDR1 and CDR2: SGHVS and FQNEAQ. The CDR3 DNA sequence: TGTGCCAGCAGCTTATCTAGCGGGGACTACTACGAGCAGTACTTC. Translated: CASSLSSGDYYEQYF.

The chain uses TRBV30 and TRBJ1-1; weak D call: TRBD1 (6 bases). Germline CDR1 is GTSNPN and CDR2 is SVGIG (reference sequence). The CDR3 is 15 amino acids. The V end lost 0 bases, the J end lost 1 base, and 12 bases lay between the germline ends. The CDR3 coding sequence is TGTGCCTGGAGTGTAGGGGGGGGGACGAACACTGAAGCTTTCTTT. This translates into CAWSVGGGTNTEAFF. The full variable domain, completed using reference TRBV30 and TRBJ1-1, is SQTIHQWPATLVQPVGSPLSLECTVEGTSNPNLYWYRQAAGRGLQLLFYSVGIGQISSEVPQNLSASRPQDRQFILSSKKLLLSDSGFYLCAWSVGGGTNTEAFFGQGTRLTVV.

The chain recombines TRBV19 with TRBJ1-2; D is ambiguous. Trimming pared 3 bases from V and 8 bases from J, leaving 13 bases between. The CDR3 has 13 residues. CDR1 LNHDA and CDR2 SQIVND come from the germline V gene (reference sequence). The DNA for the CDR3 is TGTGCCAGTAGTATCGATGTTTTGGGCGGCTACACCTTC. Amino acid sequence: CASSIDVLGGYTF.

V usage is TRBV7-9 and J usage is TRBJ1-2; D is perhaps TRBD1 (5 bases). CDR3 size: 15 residues. Germline CDR1 and CDR2: SEHNR and FQNEAQ (reference sequence). Trimming removed 6 bases at V and 3 bases at J, with 17 bases between. CDR3 loop: CASSKDTVRYYGYTF. The CDR3 bases are TGTGCCAGCAGTAAGGACACCGTTCGTTACTATGGCTACACCTTC. Full variable domain (rest looked up from reference TRBV7-9 and TRBJ1-2): DTGVSQNPRHKITKRGQNVTFRCDPISEHNRLYWYRQTLGQGPEFLTYFQNEAQLEKSRLLSDRFSAERPKGSFSTLEIQRTEQGDSAMYLCASSKDTVRYYGYTFGSGTRLTVV.

The chain couples TRBV28 to TRBJ2-7, with 7 bases lining up with TRBD2. This CDR3 is 13 amino acids long. With 5 bases clipped from V and 6 bases from J, the junction kept 7 bases outside the gene matches. Germline values: CDR1 MDHEN, CDR2 SYDVKM. CDR3 in amino acids: CASSLGEGGEQYF. CDR3 nucleotide sequence: TGTGCCAGCAGTCTGGGGGAGGGAGGCGAGCAGTACTTC.

This clone is a singleton in its sample. The chain couples TRBV15 to TRBJ2-5; the D gene is possibly TRBD1 (5 bases). Deletions cut 4 bases from V and 1 base from J, with 19 bases between. Germline V gene data show CDR1 as LNHNV and CDR2 as YYDKDF (reference sequence). The CDR3 is made up of 17 amino acids. CDR3 in DNA: TGTGCCACCAGCATTGGGGCATTTGCCACCCCCCAAGAGACCCAGTACTTC. This encodes CATSIGAFATPQETQYF.

V and J are TRBV6-5 and TRBJ1-5, with D perhaps matching TRBD1 (5 bases). V lost 6 bases to trimming and J lost 0 bases, with 12 bases between them. CDR3 length equals 15 residues. Germline CDR1 MNHEY, CDR2 SVGAGI. The CDR3 bases are TGTGCCAGCAGCAACGGGGGGGATAGCAATCAGCCCCAGCATTTT. Amino acids: CASSNGGDSNQPQHF.

The chain uses TRBV27 and TRBJ2-7; 12 bases agree with TRBD2. CDR1 is MNHEY and CDR2 is SMNVEV in the germline V gene (reference sequence). The V and J ends lost 2 bases and 7 bases, in that order; junction bases with no gene match: 6. The CDR3 loop spans 15 amino acids. CDR3 DNA: TGTGCCAGCAGTTTAACTCGGACTAGCGGGGAGGAGCAGTACTTC. Its translation: CASSLTRTSGEEQYF.

The chain recombines TRBV7-3 with TRBJ2-2, with D tentatively TRBD1 (5 bases). The CDR3 has 17 residues. Germline assignment: CDR1 SGHTA and CDR2 FQGTGA. The V end was cut by 1 base, the J end by 3 bases, with 15 bases between. CDR3 coding DNA: TGTGCCAGCAGCTTAAATCCCCAGGGCTTACACACCGGGGAGCTGTTTTTT. It is translated as CASSLNPQGLHTGELFF.

The J gene is TRBJ1-6, the V gene TRBV5-6, with D possibly TRBD1 on 6 matching bases. The germline V gene has CDR1 SGHDT and CDR2 YYEEEE. This CDR3 is 14 amino acids long. V was pared by 5 bases and J by 6 bases, with 12 bases between. CDR3 loop: CASRAGGPNSPLHF. CDR3 bases: TGTGCCAGCAGGGCGGGGGGGCCTAATTCACCCCTCCACTTT.

The chain employs TRBV5-6 and TRBJ1-1; TRBD1 aligns across 10 bases. Germline V CDR1 and CDR2: SGHDT, YYEEEE. The CDR3 covers 15 residues. The V gene end was trimmed by 4 bases and the J gene end by 6 bases; junction bases not matched to a gene: 9. The DNA for the CDR3 is TGTGCCAGCAGCGCGACGGGACAGGGGAGGCCTGAAGCTTTCTTT. Translating gives CASSATGQGRPEAFF.

The V gene is TRBV10-2, the J gene TRBJ2-1; 7 bases align to TRBD2. The CDR3 spans 16 residues. Losses at the gene ends were 0 bases for V and 5 bases for J; bases not matched to a gene: 7. Germline V gene data show CDR1 as WSHSY and CDR2 as SAAADI. CDR3 nucleotide sequence: TGCGCCAGCAGTGAGTCGAGGTGGGGGGGTAACAATGAGCAGTTCTTC. This translates into CASSESRWGGNNEQFF.

This clone appeared once. The rearrangement joins TRBV10-3 to TRBJ2-5; either TRBD1 or TRBD2 may fit D (5 bases each). This CDR3 is built from 16 residues. Germline CDR1 reads ENHRY; CDR2 reads SYGVKD. Trimming took off 2 bases at V and 2 bases at J, with 15 bases between the two ends. The CDR3 here is CAISEPSGTQQETQYF. Here the CDR3 DNA reads TGTGCCATCAGTGAGCCGTCCGGGACCCAACAAGAGACCCAGTACTTC.

CDR3 amino acids: CASSVDGGIGSPLHF. CDR3 DNA sequence: TGTGCCAGCAGCGTAGACGGAGGGATTGGTTCACCCCTCCACTTT. This chain connects TRBV9 to TRBJ1-6; D is uncertain. V lost 0 bases to trimming and J lost 9 bases, with 13 bases between them. CDR3 length: 15 residues. Germline CDR1 SGDLS, CDR2 YYNGEE.

V usage is TRBV4-1 and J usage is TRBJ1-1; 9 bases are shared with TRBD1. Germline V gives CDR1 MGHRA, CDR2 YSYEKL. V trimming: 5 bases; J trimming: 0 bases; junction bases outside the gene matches: 7. CDR3 length: 16 residues. The CDR3 region is CASSYPGTGMNTEAFF. CDR3 in DNA: TGCGCCAGCAGCTATCCCGGGACAGGGATGAACACTGAAGCTTTCTTT.

The J gene is TRBJ1-4, the V gene TRBV9; D gene uncertain. The V gene lost 4 bases and the J gene lost 3 bases, with 22 bases spanning the gap. In germline, CDR1 is SGDLS, CDR2 YYNGEE. This CDR3 is 18 amino acids long. The CDR3 here is CASSPQSGSGAANEKLFF. The CDR3, as DNA: TGTGCCAGCAGCCCCCAGTCGGGCTCAGGAGCGGCTAATGAAAAACTGTTTTTT. The full variable domain, in which reference TRBV9 and TRBJ1-4 provide the parts outside the CDR3, is DSGVTQTPKHLITATGQRVTLRCSPRSGDLSVYWYQQSLDQGLQFLIQYYNGEERAKGNILERFSAQQFPDLHSELNLSSLELGDSALYFCASSPQSGSGAANEKLFFGSGTQLSVL.

The V and J genes are TRBV30 and TRBJ1-2; D unresolved. V was trimmed by 3 bases and J by 0 bases, leaving 5 bases between them. CDR1 GTSNPN and CDR2 SVGIG come from the germline V gene (reference sequence). CDR3 length equals 12 residues. The CDR3 spells CAWSPANYGYTF. DNA for the CDR3: TGTGCCTGGAGCCCAGCTAACTATGGCTACACCTTC.